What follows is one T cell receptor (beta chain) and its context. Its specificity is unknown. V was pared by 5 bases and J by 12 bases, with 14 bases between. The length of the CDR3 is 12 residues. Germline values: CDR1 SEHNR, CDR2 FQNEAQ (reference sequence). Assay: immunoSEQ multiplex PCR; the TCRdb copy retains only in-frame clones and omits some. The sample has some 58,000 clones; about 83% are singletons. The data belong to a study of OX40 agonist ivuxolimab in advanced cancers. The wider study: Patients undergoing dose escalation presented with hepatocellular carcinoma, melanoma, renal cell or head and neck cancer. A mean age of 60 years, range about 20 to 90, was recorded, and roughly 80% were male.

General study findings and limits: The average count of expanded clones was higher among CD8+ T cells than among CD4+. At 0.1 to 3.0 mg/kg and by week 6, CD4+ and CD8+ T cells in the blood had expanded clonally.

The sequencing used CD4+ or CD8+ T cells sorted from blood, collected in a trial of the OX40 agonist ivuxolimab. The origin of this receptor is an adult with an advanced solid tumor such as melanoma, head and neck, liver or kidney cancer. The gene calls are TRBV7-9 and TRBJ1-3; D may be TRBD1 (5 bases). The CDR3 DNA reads TGTGCCAGCAGCCCGGACATTTCGGGCATATATTTT. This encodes CASSPDISGIYF.